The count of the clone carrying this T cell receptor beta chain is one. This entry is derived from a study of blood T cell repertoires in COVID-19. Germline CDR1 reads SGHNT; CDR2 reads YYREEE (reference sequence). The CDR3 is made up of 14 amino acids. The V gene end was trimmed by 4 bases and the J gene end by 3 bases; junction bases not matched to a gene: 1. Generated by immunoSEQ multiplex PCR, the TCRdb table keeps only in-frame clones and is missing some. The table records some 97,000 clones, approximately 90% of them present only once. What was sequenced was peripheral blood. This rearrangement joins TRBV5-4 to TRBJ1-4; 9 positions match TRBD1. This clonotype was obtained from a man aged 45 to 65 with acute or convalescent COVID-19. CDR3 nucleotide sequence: TGTGCCAGCAGCCGGACAGGGGCTAATGAAAAACTGTTTTTT. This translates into CASSRTGANEKLFF. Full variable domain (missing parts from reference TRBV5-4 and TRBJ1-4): ETGVTQSPTHLIKTRGQQVTLRCSSQSGHNTVSWYQQALGQGPQFIFQYYREEENGRGNFPPRFSGLQFPNYSSELNVNALELDDSALYLCASSRTGANEKLFFGSGTQLSVL.